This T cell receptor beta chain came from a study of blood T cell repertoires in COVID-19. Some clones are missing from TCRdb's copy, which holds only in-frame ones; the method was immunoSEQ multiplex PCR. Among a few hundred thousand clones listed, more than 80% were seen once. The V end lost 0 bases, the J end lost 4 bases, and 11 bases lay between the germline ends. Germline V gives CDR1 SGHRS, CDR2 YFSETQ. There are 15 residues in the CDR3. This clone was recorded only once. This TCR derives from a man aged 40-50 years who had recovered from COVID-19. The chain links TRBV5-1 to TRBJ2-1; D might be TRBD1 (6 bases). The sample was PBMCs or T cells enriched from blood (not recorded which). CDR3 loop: CASSLVGAQYNEQFF. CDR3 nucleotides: TGCGCCAGCAGCTTGGTGGGGGCGCAATACAATGAGCAGTTCTTC. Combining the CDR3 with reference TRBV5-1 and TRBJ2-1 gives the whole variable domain KAGVTQTPRYLIKTRGQQVTLSCSPISGHRSVSWYQQTPGQGLQFLFEYFSETQRNKGNFPGRFSGRQFSNSRSEMNVSTLELGDSALYLCASSLVGAQYNEQFFGPGTRLTVL.